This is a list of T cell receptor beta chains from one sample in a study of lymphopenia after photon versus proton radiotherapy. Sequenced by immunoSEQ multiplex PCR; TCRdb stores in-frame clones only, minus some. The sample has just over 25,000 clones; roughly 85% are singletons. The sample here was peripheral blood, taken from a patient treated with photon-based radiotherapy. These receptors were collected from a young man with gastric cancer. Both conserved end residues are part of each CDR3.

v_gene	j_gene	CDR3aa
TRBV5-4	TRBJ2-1	CASSPGQGLNNEQFF
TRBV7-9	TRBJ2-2	CASSGPRQSGELFF
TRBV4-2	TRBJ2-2	CASSHASGKHTGELFF
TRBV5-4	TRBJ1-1	CASSLVGDFTEAFF
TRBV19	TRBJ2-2	CASTSSGENTGELFF
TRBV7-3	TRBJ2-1	CASSFVGGGYGEQFF
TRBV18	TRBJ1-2	CASSPAASGYTF
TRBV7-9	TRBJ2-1	CASSLQLTPKNEQFF
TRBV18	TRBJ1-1	CASSPGGETEAFF
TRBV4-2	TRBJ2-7	CASSQETGAASYEQYF
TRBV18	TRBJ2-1	CASSPAGDEQFF
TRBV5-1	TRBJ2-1	CASSSTTSGESNEQFF
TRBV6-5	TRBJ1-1	CASSRPGGYTEAFF
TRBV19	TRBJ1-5	CASSRQGLDQPQHF
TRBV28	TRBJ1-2	CASSLGTPSVPTF
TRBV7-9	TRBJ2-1	CASSLAGGINEQFF
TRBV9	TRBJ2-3	CASSPGGSGGAMDTQYF
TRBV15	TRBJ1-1	CATSRDTGTANTEAFF
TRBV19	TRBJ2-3	CASSFLVEDTQYF
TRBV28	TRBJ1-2	CASSTNYGYTF
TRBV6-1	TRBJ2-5	CASSVQRGGQETQYF
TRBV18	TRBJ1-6	CASSPRSANSPLHF